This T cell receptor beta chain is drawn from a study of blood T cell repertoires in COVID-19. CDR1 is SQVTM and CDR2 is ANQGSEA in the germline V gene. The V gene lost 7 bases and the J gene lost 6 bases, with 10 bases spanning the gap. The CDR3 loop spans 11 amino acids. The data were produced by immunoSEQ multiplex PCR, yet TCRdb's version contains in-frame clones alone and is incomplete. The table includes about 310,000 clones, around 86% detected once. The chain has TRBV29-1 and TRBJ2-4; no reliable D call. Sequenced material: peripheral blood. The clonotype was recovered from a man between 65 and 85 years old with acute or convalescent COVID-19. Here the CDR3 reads CSASDLNIQYF. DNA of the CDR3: TGCAGCGCATCCGACTTAAACATTCAGTACTTC.